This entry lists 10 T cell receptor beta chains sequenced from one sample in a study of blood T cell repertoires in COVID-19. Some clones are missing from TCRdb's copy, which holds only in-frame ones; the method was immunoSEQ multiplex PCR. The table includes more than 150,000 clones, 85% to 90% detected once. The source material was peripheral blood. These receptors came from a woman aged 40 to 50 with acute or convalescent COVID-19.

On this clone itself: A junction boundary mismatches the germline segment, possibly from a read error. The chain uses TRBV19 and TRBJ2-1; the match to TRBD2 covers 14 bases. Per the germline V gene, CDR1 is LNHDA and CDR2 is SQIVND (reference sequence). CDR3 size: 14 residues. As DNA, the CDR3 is TGTGCCAGTAGGCGACTAGCGGGGGGGAATGAGAAGTTCTTC. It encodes CASRRLAGGNEKFF.

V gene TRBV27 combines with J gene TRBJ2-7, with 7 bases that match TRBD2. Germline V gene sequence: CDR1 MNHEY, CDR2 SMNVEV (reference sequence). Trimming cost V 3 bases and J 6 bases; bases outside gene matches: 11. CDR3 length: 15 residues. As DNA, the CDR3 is TGTGCCAGCAGTTTTTCGGGGAGGGCGGAGGGCGAGCAGTACTTC. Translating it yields CASSFSGRAEGEQYF.

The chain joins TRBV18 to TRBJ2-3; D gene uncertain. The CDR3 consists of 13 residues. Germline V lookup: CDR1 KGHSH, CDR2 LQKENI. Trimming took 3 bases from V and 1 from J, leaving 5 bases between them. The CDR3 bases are TGTGCCAGCTCACCGCAGGGCACAGATACGCAGTATTTT. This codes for CASSPQGTDTQYF.

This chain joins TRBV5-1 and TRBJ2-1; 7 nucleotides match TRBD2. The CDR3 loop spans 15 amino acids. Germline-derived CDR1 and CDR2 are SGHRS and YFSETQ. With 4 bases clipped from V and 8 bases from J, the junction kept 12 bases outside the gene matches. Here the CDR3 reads CASSPAGDGLDEQFF. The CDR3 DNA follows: TGCGCCAGCAGCCCCGCGGGGGACGGGCTTGATGAGCAGTTCTTC.

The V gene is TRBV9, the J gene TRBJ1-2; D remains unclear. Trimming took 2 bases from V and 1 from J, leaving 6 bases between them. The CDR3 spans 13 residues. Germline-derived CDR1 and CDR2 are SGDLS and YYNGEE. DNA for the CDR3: TGTGCCAGCAGCGTGGCGGATAACTATGGCTACACCTTC. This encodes CASSVADNYGYTF.

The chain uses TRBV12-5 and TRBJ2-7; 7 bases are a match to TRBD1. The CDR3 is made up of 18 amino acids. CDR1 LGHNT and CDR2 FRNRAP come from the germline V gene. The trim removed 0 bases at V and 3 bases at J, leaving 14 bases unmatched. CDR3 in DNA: TGTGCTAGTGGTTTGGTACTGGGGACAGCTCAACCCAACTACGAGCAGTACTTC. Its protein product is CASGLVLGTAQPNYEQYF.

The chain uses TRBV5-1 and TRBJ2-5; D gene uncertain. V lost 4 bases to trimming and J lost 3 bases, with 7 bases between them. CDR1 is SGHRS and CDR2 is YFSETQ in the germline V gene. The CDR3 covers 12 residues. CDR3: CASSVDEETQYF. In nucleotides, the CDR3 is TGCGCCAGCAGCGTAGATGAAGAGACCCAGTACTTC.

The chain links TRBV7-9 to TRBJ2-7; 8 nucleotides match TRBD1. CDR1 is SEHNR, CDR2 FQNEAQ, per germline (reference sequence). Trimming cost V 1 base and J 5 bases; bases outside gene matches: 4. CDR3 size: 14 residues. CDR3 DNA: TGTGCCAGCAGCTTAGATCAGGGGGCAGACGAGCAGTACTTC. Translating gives CASSLDQGADEQYF.

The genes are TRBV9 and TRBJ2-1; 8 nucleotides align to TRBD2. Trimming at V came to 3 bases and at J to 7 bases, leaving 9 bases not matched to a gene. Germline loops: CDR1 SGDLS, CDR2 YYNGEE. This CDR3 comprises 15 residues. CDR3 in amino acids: CASSARAAGVNEQFF. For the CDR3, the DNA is TGTGCCAGCAGCGCCAGGGCAGCGGGAGTTAATGAGCAGTTCTTC.

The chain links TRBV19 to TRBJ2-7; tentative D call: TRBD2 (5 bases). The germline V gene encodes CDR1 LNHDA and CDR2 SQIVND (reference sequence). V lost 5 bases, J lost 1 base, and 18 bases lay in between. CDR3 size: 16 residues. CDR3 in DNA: TGTGCCAGTAGTTTCGGCGGGCCACAACAATCCTACGAGCAGTACTTC. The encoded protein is CASSFGGPQQSYEQYF.